This is a list of T cell receptor beta chains from one sample in a study of CXCR3-negative and CXCR3-positive naive CD8 T cells. TCRdb reprocessed the 5' RACE reads, keeping one entry per CDR3 protein, no DNA. In total, the table holds around 160,000 distinct CDR3 sequences. Material for sequencing was naive CXCR3+ CD8+ T cells from blood. The receptors stem from a human donor in good health. Some clones in this sample may be carry-over from other donors' samples. Both conserved end residues are part of each CDR3.

>TRBV19|15|TRBJ2-1
CASSIGGGGYNEQFF
>TRBV25-1|16|TRBJ1-3
CASSEFGSYSGNTIYF
>TRBV11-2|16|TRBJ2-2
CASRDTRTSNNGELFF
>TRBV28|13|TRBJ1-1
CASSPLGNTEAFF
>TRBV10-1|15|TRBJ2-7
CASSPAGTGLYEQYF
>TRBV7-9|15|TRBJ1-2
CASSPVATENYGYTF
>TRBV28|15|TRBJ2-1
CASSFPRVSYNEQFF
>TRBV5-5|15|TRBJ1-1
CASSFIQGARTEAFF
>TRBV27|13|TRBJ1-1
CASSLSPRAEAFF
>TRBV7-8|16|TRBJ2-3
CASSMRPGQTTDTQYF
>TRBV2|15|TRBJ2-5
CASSASGGVTETQYF
>TRBV6-2/TRBV6-3|16|TRBJ2-5
CASSSYSVGHQETQYF
>TRBV5-1|16|TRBJ2-3
CASSSNRDRYTDTQYF
>TRBV12-3/TRBV12-4|14|TRBJ2-3
CASRSSGSTDTQYF